This record looks at one T cell receptor (beta chain) sequence and its context. This entry belongs to a study of blood T cell repertoires in COVID-19. Trimming stripped 3 bases from V and 2 bases from J, with 5 bases between. CDR1 SQVTM and CDR2 ANQGSEA come from the germline V gene. The CDR3 runs 11 residues. Sequencing was performed with immunoSEQ multiplex PCR; in TCRdb, only in-frame clones are kept and a portion is missing. Of 80,000 to 100,000 clones in the sample, around 87% are singletons; the top ten hold less than 20%. The chain combines TRBV29-1 with TRBJ2-7, with D unresolved. The clonotype originates from a human donor in a cohort sampled during active COVID-19. The sequenced material came from peripheral blood. The DNA of the CDR3 is TGCAGCGTTGACAGCGCCTACGAGCAGTACTTC. Encoded protein: CSVDSAYEQYF.